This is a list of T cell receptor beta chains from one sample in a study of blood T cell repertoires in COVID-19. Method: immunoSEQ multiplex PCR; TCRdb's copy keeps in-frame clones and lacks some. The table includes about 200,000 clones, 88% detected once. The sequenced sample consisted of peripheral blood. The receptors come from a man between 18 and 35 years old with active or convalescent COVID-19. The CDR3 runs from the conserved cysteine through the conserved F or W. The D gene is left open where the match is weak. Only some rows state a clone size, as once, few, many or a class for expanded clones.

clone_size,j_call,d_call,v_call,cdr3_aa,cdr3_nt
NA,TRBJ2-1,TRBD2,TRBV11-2,CATQPAGVVNEQFF,TGTGCCACGCAGCCAGCGGGAGTGGTAAATGAGCAGTTCTTC
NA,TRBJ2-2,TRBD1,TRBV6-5,CASSRGQINTGELFF,TGTGCCAGCAGCCGGGGACAGATAAACACCGGGGAGCTGTTTTTT
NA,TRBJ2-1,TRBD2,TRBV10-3,CAISESRASGSIGNEQFF,TGTGCCATCAGTGAGTCAAGAGCTAGCGGGAGTATTGGGAATGAGCAGTTCTTC
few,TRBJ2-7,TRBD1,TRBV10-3,CAIRDRESYEQYF,TGTGCCATCAGGGACAGGGAGAGCTACGAGCAGTACTTC
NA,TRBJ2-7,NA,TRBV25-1,CASAPLASTYEQYF,TGTGCCAGCGCCCCGTTAGCGTCAACCTACGAGCAGTACTTC
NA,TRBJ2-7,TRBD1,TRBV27,CASSLTGTGNEQYF,TGTGCCAGCAGTCTAACCGGGACAGGGAACGAGCAGTACTTC
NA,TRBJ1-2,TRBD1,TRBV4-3,CASSKQVGQGYGYTF,TGCGCCAGCAGCAAACAAGTGGGACAGGGCTATGGCTACACCTTC
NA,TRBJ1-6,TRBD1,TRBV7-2,CASSKGQANNSPLHF,TGTGCCAGCAGCAAAGGACAGGCAAATAATTCACCCCTCCACTTT
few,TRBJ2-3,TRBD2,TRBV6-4,CASSESSGVTDTQYF,TGTGCCAGCAGTGAGTCTAGCGGGGTCACAGATACGCAGTATTTT
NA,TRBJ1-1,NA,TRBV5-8,CASRSSPEAFF,TGTGCCAGCAGGAGTAGCCCTGAAGCTTTCTTT
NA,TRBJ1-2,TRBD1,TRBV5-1,CASSGGQGSVLSYTF,TGCGCCAGCAGCGGTGGACAGGGATCCGTTTTGAGCTACACCTTC
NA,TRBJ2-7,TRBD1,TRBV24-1,CATSDPRQGSPYEQYF,TGTGCCACCAGTGATCCTCGACAGGGATCCCCCTACGAGCAGTACTTC
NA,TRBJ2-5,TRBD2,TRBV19,CASSILAGVAETQYF,TGTGCCAGTAGTATACTAGCGGGAGTGGCAGAGACCCAGTACTTC
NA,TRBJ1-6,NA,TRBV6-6,CASSYPGALHF,TGTGCCAGCAGTTACCCGGGAGCCCTCCACTTT
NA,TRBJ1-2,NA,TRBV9,CASSPTTGSYGYTF,TGTGCCAGCAGCCCGACGACAGGCTCCTATGGCTACACCTTC
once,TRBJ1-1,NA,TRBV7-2,CASRHTTGNEAFF,TGTGCCAGCAGACACACTACAGGGAACGAAGCTTTCTTT
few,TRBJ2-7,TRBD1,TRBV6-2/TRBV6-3,CASSYGNRGQPYEQYF,TGTGCCAGCAGTTACGGAAACAGGGGACAACCCTACGAGCAGTACTTC
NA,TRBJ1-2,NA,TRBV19,CASRNQLQGNYGYTF,TGTGCCAGTAGAAATCAATTACAGGGAAACTATGGCTACACCTTC
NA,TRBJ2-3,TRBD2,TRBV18,CASSMTSGTTDTQYF,TGTGCCAGCTCAATGACTAGCGGAACCACAGATACGCAGTATTTT
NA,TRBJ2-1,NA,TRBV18,CASSPGSDFYNEQFF,TGTGCCAGCTCACCAGGGTCAGACTTTTACAATGAGCAGTTCTTC
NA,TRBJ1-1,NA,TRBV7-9,CASNPGSGARITEAFF,TGTGCCAGCAATCCCGGGTCAGGGGCACGTATCACTGAAGCTTTCTTT
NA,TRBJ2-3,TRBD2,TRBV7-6,CASSLLAGDGMGTDTQYF,TGTGCCAGCAGCTTACTAGCGGGAGACGGAATGGGCACAGATACGCAGTATTTT
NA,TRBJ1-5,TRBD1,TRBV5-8,CASRATGGGQPQHF,TGTGCCAGCAGGGCTACAGGGGGTGGTCAGCCCCAGCATTTT
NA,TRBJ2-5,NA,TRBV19,CASSIVTDQETQYF,TGTGCCAGTAGTATTGTGACAGACCAAGAGACCCAGTACTTC
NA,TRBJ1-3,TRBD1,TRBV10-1,CASSEGTDNTGNTIYF,TGCGCCAGCAGTGAAGGGACAGACAACACTGGAAACACCATATATTTT
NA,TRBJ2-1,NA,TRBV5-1,CASSLRVTGGHSYNEQFF,TGCGCCAGCAGCTTGCGCGTTACTGGAGGCCACTCCTACAATGAGCAGTTCTTC
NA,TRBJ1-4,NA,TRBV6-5,CASSSDLWGAEKLFF,TGTGCCAGCAGTTCGGACCTATGGGGAGCCGAAAAACTGTTTTTT
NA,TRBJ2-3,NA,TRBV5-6,CASSLYGSTDTQYF,TGTGCCAGCAGCTTGTACGGTAGCACAGATACGCAGTATTTT
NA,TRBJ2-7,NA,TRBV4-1,CASSQDLGGLDEQYF,TGCGCCAGCAGCCAAGATCTGGGGGGGCTTGACGAGCAGTACTTC
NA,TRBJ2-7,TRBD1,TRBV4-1,CASSLQGQGYEQYF,TGCGCCAGCAGCTTACAGGGACAGGGGTACGAGCAGTACTTC
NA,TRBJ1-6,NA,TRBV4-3,CASSPGDNNSPLHF,TGCGCCAGCAGCCCGGGAGACAATAATTCACCCCTCCACTTT
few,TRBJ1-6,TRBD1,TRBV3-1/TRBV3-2,CASSQQSGQGSSYNSPLHF,TGTGCCAGCAGTCAGCAATCGGGACAGGGAAGCTCCTATAATTCACCCCTCCACTTT
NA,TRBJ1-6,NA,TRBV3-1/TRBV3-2,CASSQFRSPLHF,TGTGCCAGCAGCCAATTTCGTTCACCCCTCCACTTT
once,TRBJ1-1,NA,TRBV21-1,CASRGQGANTEAFF,TGTGCCAGCAGAGGACAGGGTGCGAACACTGAAGCTTTCTTT
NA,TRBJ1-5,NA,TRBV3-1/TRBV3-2,CASSLVPGNQPQHF,TGTGCCAGCAGCCTGGTCCCCGGGAATCAGCCCCAGCATTTT
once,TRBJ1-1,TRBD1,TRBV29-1,CSVYRGAATEAFF,TGCAGCGTGTACAGGGGGGCGGCCACTGAAGCTTTCTTT
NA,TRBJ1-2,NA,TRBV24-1,CATSDSGGHYGYTF,TGTGCCACCAGTGATTCGGGGGGACACTATGGCTACACCTTC
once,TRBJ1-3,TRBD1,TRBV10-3,CAGGTDSGNTIYF,TGTGCCGGGGGGACAGACTCTGGAAACACCATATATTTT
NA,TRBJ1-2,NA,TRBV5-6,CASSPEGTRSRGYTF,TGTGCCAGCAGCCCGGAAGGAACTCGGTCGCGGGGCTACACCTTC
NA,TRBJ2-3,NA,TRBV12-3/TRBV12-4,CASSFGGGDTQYF,TGTGCCAGCAGTTTTGGGGGAGGCGATACGCAGTATTTT
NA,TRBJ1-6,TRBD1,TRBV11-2,CASSPGTGISPLHF,TGTGCCAGCAGCCCCGGGACAGGGATCTCACCCCTCCACTTT
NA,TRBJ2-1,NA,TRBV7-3,CASSLQGPSYNEQFF,TGTGCCAGCAGCTTGCAGGGGCCCTCCTACAATGAGCAGTTCTTC
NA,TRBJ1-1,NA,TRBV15,CATSRDSQGPMNTEAFF,TGTGCCACCAGCAGGGACTCCCAGGGGCCAATGAACACTGAAGCTTTCTTT
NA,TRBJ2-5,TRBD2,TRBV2,CASSLDNQRGVRETQYF,TGTGCCAGCAGTCTCGATAACCAGCGGGGGGTGAGAGAGACCCAGTACTTC
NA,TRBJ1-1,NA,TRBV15,CATSRASGWDTEAFF,TGTGCCACCAGCAGAGCATCCGGGTGGGACACTGAAGCTTTCTTT
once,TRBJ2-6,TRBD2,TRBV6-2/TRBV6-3,CASSYLRLARYSGANVLTF,TGTGCCAGCAGTTACCTGCGACTAGCTCGATACTCTGGGGCCAACGTCCTGACTTTC
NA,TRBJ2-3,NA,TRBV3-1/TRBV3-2,CASSQEHRWSDTQYF,TGTGCCAGCAGCCAAGAGCACAGGTGGTCAGATACGCAGTATTTT
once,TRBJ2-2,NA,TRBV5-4,CASSLNRAGELFF,TGTGCCAGCAGCTTGAACAGGGCCGGGGAGCTGTTTTTT
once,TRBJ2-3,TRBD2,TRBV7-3,CASSLVGGGATDTQYF,TGTGCCAGCAGCTTGGTCGGCGGGGGGGCCACAGATACGCAGTATTTT
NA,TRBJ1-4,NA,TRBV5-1,CASRDFQSSNEKLFF,TGCGCCAGCCGGGACTTCCAGTCCTCTAATGAAAAACTGTTTTTT
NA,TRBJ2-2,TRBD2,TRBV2,CASSDASGGAGSGELFF,TGTGCCAGCAGTGACGCTAGCGGGGGGGCCGGGTCCGGGGAGCTGTTTTTT
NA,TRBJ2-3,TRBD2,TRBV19,CASSMTSGGADTQYF,TGTGCCAGTAGTATGACTAGCGGGGGAGCAGATACGCAGTATTTT
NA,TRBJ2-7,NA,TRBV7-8,CATTRAGVDYEQYF,TGTGCCACCACCAGGGCAGGCGTTGACTACGAGCAGTACTTC
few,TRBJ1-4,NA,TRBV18,CASSPRGRTDEKLFF,TGTGCCAGCTCACCACGGGGGCGGACAGATGAAAAACTGTTTTTT
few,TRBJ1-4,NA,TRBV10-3,CATLQGIGEKLFF,TGTGCCACTTTACAGGGAATTGGTGAAAAACTGTTTTTT